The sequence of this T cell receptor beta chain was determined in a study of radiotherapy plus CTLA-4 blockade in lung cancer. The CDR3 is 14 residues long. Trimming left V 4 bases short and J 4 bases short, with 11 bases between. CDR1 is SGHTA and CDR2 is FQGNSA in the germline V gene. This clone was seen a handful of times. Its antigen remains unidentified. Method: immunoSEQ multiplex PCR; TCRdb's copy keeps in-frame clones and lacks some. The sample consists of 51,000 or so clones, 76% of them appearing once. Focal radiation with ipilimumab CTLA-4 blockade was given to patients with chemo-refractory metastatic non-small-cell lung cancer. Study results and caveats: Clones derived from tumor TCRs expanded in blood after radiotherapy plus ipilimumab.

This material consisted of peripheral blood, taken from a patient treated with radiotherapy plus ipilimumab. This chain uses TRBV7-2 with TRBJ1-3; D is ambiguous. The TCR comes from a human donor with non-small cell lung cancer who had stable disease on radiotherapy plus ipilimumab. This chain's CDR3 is CASSSGAAGNTIYF. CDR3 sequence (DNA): TGTGCCAGCAGCTCCGGAGCAGCCGGAAACACCATATATTTT. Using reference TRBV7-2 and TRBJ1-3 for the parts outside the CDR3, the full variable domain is GAGVSQSPSNKVTEKGKDVELRCDPISGHTALYWYRQSLGQGLEFLIYFQGNSAPDKSGLPSDRFSAERTGGSVSTLTIQRTQQEDSAVYLCASSSGAAGNTIYFGEGSWLTVV.